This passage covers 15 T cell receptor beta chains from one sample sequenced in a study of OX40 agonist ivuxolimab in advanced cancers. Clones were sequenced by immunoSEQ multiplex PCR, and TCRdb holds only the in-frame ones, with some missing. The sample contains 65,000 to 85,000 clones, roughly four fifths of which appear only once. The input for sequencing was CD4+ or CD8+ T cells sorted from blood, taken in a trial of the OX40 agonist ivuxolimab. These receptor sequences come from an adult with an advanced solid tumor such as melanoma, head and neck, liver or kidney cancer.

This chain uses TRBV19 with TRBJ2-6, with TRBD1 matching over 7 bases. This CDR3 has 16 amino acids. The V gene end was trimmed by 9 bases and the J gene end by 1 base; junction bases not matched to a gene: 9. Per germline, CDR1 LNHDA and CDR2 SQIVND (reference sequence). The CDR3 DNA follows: TGTGCCAGCCACCGGGACAGACCGTCTGGGGCCAACGTCCTGACTTTC. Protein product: CASHRDRPSGANVLTF.

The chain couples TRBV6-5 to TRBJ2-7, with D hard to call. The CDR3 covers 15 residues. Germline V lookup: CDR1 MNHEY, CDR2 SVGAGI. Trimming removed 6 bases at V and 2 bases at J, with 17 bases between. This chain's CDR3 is CASRASTLSTYEQYF. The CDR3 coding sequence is TGTGCCAGCAGGGCCAGCACCCTTTCCACCTACGAGCAGTACTTC.

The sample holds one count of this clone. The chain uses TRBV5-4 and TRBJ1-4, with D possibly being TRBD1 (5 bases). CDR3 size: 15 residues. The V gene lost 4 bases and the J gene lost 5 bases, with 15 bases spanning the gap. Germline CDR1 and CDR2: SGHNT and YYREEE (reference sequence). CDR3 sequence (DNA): TGTGCCAGCAGCCGTGACAGCGGGCCCAATGAAAAACTGTTTTTT. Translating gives CASSRDSGPNEKLFF.

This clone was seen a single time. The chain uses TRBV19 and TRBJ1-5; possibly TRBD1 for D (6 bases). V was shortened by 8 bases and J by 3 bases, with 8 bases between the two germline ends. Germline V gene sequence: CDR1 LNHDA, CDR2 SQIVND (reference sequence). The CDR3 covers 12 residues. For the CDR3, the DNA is TGTGCCAGTGGGACACCCAATCAGCCCCAGCATTTT. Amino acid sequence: CASGTPNQPQHF.

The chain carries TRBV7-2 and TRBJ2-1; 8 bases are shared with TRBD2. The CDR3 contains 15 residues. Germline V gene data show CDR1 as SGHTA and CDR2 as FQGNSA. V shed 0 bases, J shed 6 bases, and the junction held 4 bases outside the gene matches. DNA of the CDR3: TGTGCCAGCAGCTTAGCGCGGCGGGGGGCCAATGAGCAGTTCTTC. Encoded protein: CASSLARRGANEQFF.

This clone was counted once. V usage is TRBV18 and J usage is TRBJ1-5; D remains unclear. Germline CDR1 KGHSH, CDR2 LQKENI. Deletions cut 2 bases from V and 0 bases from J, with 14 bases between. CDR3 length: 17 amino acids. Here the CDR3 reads CASSPSYSINSNQPQHF. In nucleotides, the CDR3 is TGTGCCAGCTCACCATCTTACAGTATTAATAGCAATCAGCCCCAGCATTTT. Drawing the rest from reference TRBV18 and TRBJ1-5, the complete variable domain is NAGVMQNPRHLVRRRGQEARLRCSPMKGHSHVYWYRQLPEEGLKFMVYLQKENIIDESGMPKERFSAEFPKEGPSILRIQQVVRGDSAAYFCASSPSYSINSNQPQHFGDGTRLSIL.

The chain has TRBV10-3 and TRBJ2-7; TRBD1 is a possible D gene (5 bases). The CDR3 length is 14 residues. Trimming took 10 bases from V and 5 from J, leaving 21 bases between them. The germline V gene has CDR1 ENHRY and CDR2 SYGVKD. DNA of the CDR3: TGTGCCACAGGGTTAGGGTTTACAGACCACGAGCAGTACTTC. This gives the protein CATGLGFTDHEQYF.

CDR3 in DNA: TGCAGCGCGACTAGCGGCACAGATACGCAGTATTTT. Amino acid sequence: CSATSGTDTQYF. The chain joins TRBV29-1 to TRBJ2-3, with 8 positions matching TRBD2. CDR1 SQVTM and CDR2 ANQGSEA come from the germline V gene. This CDR3 spans 12 amino acids. V gave up 7 bases and J gave up 1 base; unmatched junction bases: 1.

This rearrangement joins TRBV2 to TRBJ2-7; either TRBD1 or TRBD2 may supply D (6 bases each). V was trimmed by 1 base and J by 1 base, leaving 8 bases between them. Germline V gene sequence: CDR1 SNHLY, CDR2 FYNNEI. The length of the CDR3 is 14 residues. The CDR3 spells CASSEEGGSYEQYF. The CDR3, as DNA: TGTGCCAGCAGTGAAGAGGGGGGTTCCTACGAGCAGTACTTC.

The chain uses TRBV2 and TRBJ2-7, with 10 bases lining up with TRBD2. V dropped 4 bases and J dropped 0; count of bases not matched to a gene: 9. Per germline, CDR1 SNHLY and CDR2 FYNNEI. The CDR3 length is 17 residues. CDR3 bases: TGTGCCAGCAGTGCGGGGATAGCGGGGGGTGCCTCCTACGAGCAGTACTTC. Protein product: CASSAGIAGGASYEQYF.

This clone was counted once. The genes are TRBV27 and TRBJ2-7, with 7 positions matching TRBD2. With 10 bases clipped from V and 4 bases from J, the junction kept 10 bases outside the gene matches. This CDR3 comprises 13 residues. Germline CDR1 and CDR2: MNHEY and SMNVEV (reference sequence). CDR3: CATKREAYYEQYF. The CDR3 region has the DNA TGTGCCACAAAGCGGGAAGCTTATTACGAGCAGTACTTC.

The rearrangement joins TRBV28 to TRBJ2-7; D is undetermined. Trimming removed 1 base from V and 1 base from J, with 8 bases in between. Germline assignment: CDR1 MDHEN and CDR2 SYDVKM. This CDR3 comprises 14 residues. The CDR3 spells CASSLSGKSYEQYF. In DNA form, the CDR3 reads TGTGCCAGCAGTTTATCGGGCAAATCCTACGAGCAGTACTTC.

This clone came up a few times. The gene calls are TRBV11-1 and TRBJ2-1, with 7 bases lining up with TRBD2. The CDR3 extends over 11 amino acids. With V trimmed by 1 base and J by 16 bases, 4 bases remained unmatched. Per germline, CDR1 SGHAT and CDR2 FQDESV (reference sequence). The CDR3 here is CASSLGLATFF. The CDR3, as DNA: TGTGCCAGCAGCTTAGGACTAGCAACCTTCTTC.

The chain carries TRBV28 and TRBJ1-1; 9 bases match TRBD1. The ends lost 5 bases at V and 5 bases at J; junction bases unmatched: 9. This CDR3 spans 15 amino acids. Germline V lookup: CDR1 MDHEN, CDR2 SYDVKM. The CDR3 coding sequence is TGTGCCAGCAGTCCTCCCCCGACAGGGGGAACTGAAGCTTTCTTT. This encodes CASSPPPTGGTEAFF.

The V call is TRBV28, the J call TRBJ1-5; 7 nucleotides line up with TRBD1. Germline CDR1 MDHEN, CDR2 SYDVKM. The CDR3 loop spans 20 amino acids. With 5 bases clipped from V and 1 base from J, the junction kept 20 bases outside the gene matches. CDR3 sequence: CASSITKGLAGGLSNQPQHF. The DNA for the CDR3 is TGTGCCAGCAGTATCACAAAAGGTTTGGCAGGGGGTTTGAGCAATCAGCCCCAGCATTTT.